This TCR beta chain was captured by sequencing in a study of shared clonotypes between healthy human individuals (dated by TCRdb to 2020 to 2021). Regarding the research as a whole: A couple of women and a few men aged 18 to 49 years were included in the cohort. To estimate repertoire size and how much clonotypes are shared between individuals, the study performed deep sequencing of blood TCR repertoires from a few healthy adults. Libraries were prepared and TCR repertoires were sequenced by different laboratories using diverse techniques, in order to increase sequencing depth and limit assay-specific biases. Between about 0.94 and 8.9 billion PBMCs per donor were obtained by leukapheresis. Broad study findings and their caveats: Sampling was limited to blood, and TCR repertoires in tissue likely differ from TCR repertoires in blood. The small number of donors limited the genetic and exposure-history diversity represented. Pairwise subsampling indicated that sequencing depth was expected to affect the degree of clonotype sharing among donors.

Using the deep immunoSEQ assay, multiplex PCR amplified TCR CDR3 regions from genomic DNA. For each cell subset, the extracted genomic DNA was distributed evenly across all wells of several immunoSEQ 96-well plates, and each plate served as one replicate. For unsorted PBMC, each replicate PCR was loaded with 250 to 300 ng genomic DNA, equivalent to tens of thousands of T cell genomes. Ten immunoSEQ deep assay plates were used to sequence the unsorted PBMC genomic DNA. Purified libraries were quantified with a Qubit 3.0 fluorometer, sized on a Bioanalyzer 2100, and re-quantified with the KAPA Library Quantification kit. A separate single-read 150-cycle Illumina NextSeq 550 flow cell was used to sequence each immunoSEQ 96-well plate. Processing in the source paper ran as follows. The immunoSEQ output contained only junctional sequences without quality scores, so filtering could not match that applied to full-length reads. To assign V/J genes and CDR3, sequences were annotated against IMGT germline references using PyIR, a Python wrapper for IgBLAST v1.9. Reads were filtered out if the reads had weak V/J assignments (E-value above 1e-6), no CDR3, stop codons, out-of-frame junctions, or ambiguous translated residues. V3J clonotypes were defined as sequences sharing the same inferred V gene, J gene, and CDR3 amino acid sequence. Percentage overlap between repertoires was computed as shared unique clonotypes divided by the size of the smaller repertoire. RTK rarefaction, the Chao1 estimator, and Recon v2.1 estimates of unobserved clonotypes were used to assess repertoire richness. Not all clones reach the TCRdb copy of this immuneACCESS table, which keeps in-frame sequences only. Checked studies attribute under half of the gap to unresolved V genes and leave the rest unexplained. That table supplies the V and J calls and clone size; D and trimming were determined from the DNA. The sample table records about 490,000 clones; approximately 80% of these occur just once. Of the sample, approximately 12% is held by the ten largest clones.

As for this clone: It lacks a known antigen. Per-nucleotide qualities are absent, and no much larger clonotype sits a single base away.

CDR1 and CDR2 (SNHLY, FYNNEI) derive from the germline V gene. Including cysteine and phenylalanine, the CDR3 has 12 amino acids. The entry retains the CDR3 DNA only, 36 bases that are in frame from base 1. V is reduced by 7 bases and J by 2 bases, leaving a spacing of 6 bases between them. Healthy HIV-negative adults with no recently reported acute infections or vaccinations were included as donors. Only Caucasian adults living in Nashville, Tennessee, USA were represented among the donors. For unsorted samples, about 90 million PBMCs were counted and genomic DNA was extracted with the QIAamp DNA Blood Mini kit. After blood collection by leukapheresis, PBMCs were isolated using Ficoll-Histopaque density gradient centrifugation and then cryopreserved in the vapor phase of liquid nitrogen.

The sequenced sample was PBMCs. The V and J segments used are TRBV2 and TRBJ1-3; no confident D gene assignment can be made. This receptor was taken from a woman aged 40 to 55 in good health. Some clones in this sample may be carry-over from other donors' samples. The CDR3 here reads CASTRTGNTIYF. The DNA sequence is given as TGTGCCAGCACTAGGACTGGAAACACCATATATTTT.